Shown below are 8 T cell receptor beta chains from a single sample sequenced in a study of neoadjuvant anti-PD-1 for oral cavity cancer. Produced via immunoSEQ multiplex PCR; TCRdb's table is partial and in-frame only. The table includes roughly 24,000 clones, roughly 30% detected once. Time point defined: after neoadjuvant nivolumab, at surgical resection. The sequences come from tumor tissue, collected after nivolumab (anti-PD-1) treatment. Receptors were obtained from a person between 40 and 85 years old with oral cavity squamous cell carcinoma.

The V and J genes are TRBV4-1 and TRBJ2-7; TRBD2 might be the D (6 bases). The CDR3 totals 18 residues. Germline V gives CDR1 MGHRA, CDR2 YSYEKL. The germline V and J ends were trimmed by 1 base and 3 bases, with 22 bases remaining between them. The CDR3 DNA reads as TGCGCCAGCAGCCAAGCGACGGGTTACGGCGGGGAGGACTACGAGCAGTACTTC. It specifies CASSQATGYGGEDYEQYF.

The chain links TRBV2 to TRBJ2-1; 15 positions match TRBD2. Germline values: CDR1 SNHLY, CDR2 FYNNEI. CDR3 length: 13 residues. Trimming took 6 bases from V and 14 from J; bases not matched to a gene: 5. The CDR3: CASSGLAGGKEFF. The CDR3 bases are TGTGCCAGCAGCGGACTAGCGGGGGGGAAAGAGTTCTTC.

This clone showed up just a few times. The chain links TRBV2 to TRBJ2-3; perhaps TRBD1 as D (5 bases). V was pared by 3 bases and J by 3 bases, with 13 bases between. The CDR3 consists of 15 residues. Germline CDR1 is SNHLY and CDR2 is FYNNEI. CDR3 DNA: TGTGCCAGCAGTGATGGCCAGGGATTGACAGATACGCAGTATTTT. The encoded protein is CASSDGQGLTDTQYF.

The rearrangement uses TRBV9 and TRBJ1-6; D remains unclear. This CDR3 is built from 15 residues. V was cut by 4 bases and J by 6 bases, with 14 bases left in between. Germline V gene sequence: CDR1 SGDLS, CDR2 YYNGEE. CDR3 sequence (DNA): TGTGCCAGCAGCCCCCTACCGGGGTCTAATTCACCCCTCCACTTT. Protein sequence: CASSPLPGSNSPLHF.

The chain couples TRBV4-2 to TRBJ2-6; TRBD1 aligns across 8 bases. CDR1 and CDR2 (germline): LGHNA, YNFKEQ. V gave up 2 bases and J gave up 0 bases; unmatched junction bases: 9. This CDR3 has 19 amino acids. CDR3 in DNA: TGTGCCAGCAGCCAATATCGCGGACAGGGTAGCTCTGGGGCCAACGTCCTGACTTTC. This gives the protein CASSQYRGQGSSGANVLTF.

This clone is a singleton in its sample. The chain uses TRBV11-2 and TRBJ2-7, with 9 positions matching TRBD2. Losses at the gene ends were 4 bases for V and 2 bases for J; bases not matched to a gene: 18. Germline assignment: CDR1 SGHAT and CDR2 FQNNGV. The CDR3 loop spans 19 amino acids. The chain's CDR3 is CASSSYYSLGEREAYEQYF. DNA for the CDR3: TGTGCCAGCAGCTCCTATTACTCCCTCGGAGAGCGGGAGGCCTACGAGCAGTACTTC.

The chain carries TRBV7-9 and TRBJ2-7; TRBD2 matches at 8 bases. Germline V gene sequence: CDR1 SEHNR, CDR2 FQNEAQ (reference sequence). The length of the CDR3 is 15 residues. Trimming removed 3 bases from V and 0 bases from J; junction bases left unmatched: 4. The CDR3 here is CASSFTGGLSYEQYF. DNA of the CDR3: TGTGCCAGCAGCTTCACGGGAGGGCTCTCCTACGAGCAGTACTTC.

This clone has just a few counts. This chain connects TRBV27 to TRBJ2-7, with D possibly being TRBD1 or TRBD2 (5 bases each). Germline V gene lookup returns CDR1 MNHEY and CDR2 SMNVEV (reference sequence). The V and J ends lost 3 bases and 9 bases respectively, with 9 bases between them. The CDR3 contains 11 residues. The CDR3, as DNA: TGTGCCAGCAGTTTTGGGGGAGCGCAGTACTTC. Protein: CASSFGGAQYF.